This T cell receptor beta chain was sequenced in a study of response to subunit inactivated influenza vaccine (dated 2018 in TCRdb). For context, the study as a whole: Deep quantitative profiling of the T cell receptor repertoire was used in the study to follow responses to a trivalent subunit inactivated influenza vaccine.

General conclusions and limits of the study: According to the authors, only a limited number of new T cells may be recruited by each seasonal influenza vaccination.

Only a few counts were recorded for this clonotype. Its cognate antigen has yet to be identified. No base-level quality is on record; no much larger clone is a single base apart. The library was generated by RT-PCR. Instrument on record: Illumina HiSeq 2500. The public reads were run again by TCRdb, first through fastp at Q25 and then through MiXCR, and only productive beta chains were kept. Under each unique CDR3 protein, matching rows form one entry showing the most common genes and DNA. The sample table records about 160,000 distinct CDR3 sequences; about a tenth of these occur just once. The top ten constitute 9.5% to 15% of the sample. CDR1 and CDR2, looked up from the germline V gene (reference sequence), are SEHNR and FQNEAQ. The trim is 4 bases for V and 1 base for J, with a gap of 8 bases between the germline ends. The CDR3 goes from the cysteine to the phenylalanine over 14 residues. Only the CDR3 portion is preserved as DNA: 42 bases, with reading frame beginning at the first base.

The time point label, read with the paper, signifies: 45 days after influenza vaccine administration. This receptor chain uses TRBV7-9 and TRBJ1-3, with the D gene uncertain. The sample here was non-naive T cells sorted from PBMCs, taken 35 to 45 days after vaccination. The cell subset or site label, as the study defines it: memory T cell fraction. The clonotype was recovered from a man aged 50 or older who received an inactivated influenza vaccine. Donor details come from another sample of the same person, matched by shared clones. The CDR3 region: CASSYGLSGNTIYF. Here is the DNA: TGTGCCAGCAGCTACGGACTTTCTGGAAACACCATATATTTT.